These 31 T cell receptor beta chains share one sample of origin, sequenced in a study of OX40 agonist ivuxolimab in advanced cancers. Only in-frame clones appear in the TCRdb table, and some are missing; sequencing was by immunoSEQ multiplex PCR. This repertoire shows roughly 60,000 clones, more than 75% found once; its top ten account for 1.1%. Here the sequenced sample was CD4+ or CD8+ T cells sorted from blood, taken in a trial of the OX40 agonist ivuxolimab. These receptors were collected from an adult with an advanced solid tumor such as melanoma, head and neck, liver or kidney cancer.

Remarks on this clone: This sample also contains other DNA sequences that code for the same CDR3. This chain uses TRBV6-5 with TRBJ1-1; D uncertain. CDR1 and CDR2 (germline): MNHEY, SVGAGI. The CDR3 extends over 12 amino acids. Trimming removed 4 bases from V and 2 bases from J, with 5 bases in between. The CDR3 DNA follows: TGTGCCAGCAGTTCCCCAAACACTGAAGCTTTCTTT. Its protein product is CASSSPNTEAFF.

The V gene is TRBV11-2, the J gene TRBJ2-2, with D possibly being TRBD2 (5 bases). V was trimmed by 0 bases and J by 7 bases, leaving 12 bases between them. The CDR3 sequence is 15 residues long. Germline V gene data show CDR1 as SGHAT and CDR2 as FQNNGV. The CDR3: CASSLDLAGDGELFF. As DNA, the CDR3 is TGTGCCAGCAGCTTAGATCTAGCAGGCGACGGGGAGCTGTTTTTT.

This chain uses TRBV11-3 with TRBJ1-1, with D possibly matching TRBD1 (6 bases). CDR3 length: 15 amino acids. The V end was cut by 5 bases, the J end by 4 bases, with 17 bases between. Germline V gene data show CDR1 as SGHNT and CDR2 as YENEEA. The CDR3 protein is CASSPNTGSGTEAFF. The CDR3 DNA reads TGTGCCAGCAGCCCGAATACAGGGTCGGGCACTGAAGCTTTCTTT.

J is TRBJ1-1 and V is TRBV30; no clear D gene. The germline V gene has CDR1 GTSNPN and CDR2 SVGIG (reference sequence). The CDR3 consists of 12 residues. V was trimmed by 1 base and J by 1 base, leaving 4 bases between them. CDR3 in DNA: TGTGCCTGGAGTGAAGAGAACACTGAAGCTTTCTTT. Its protein is CAWSEENTEAFF.

This clone has a single count. The V and J genes are TRBV7-6 and TRBJ1-1; D not resolved. V dropped 1 base and J dropped 2 bases, with 5 bases sitting between them. The CDR3 length is 13 residues. The germline gives CDR1 SGHVS, CDR2 FNYEAQ. The CDR3 loop is CASSLGSNTEAFF. The DNA for the CDR3 is TGTGCCAGCAGCTTAGGTAGCAACACTGAAGCTTTCTTT.

The V gene is TRBV10-3, the J gene TRBJ2-7; D unresolved. CDR3 length: 16 residues. V was pared by 0 bases and J by 0 bases, with 12 bases between. Germline CDR1 reads ENHRY; CDR2 reads SYGVKD. The CDR3 protein is CAISESFLLNSYEQYF. The CDR3 region has the DNA TGTGCCATCAGTGAGTCTTTCCTGTTGAACTCCTACGAGCAGTACTTC.

This chain links TRBV11-2 with TRBJ2-5; D ambiguous. CDR3 size: 13 residues. The germline V gene has CDR1 SGHAT and CDR2 FQNNGV. The V end lost 2 bases, the J end lost 3 bases, and 7 bases lay between the germline ends. The CDR3 nucleotides are TGTGCCAGCAGCTTAAACACGGAAGAGACCCAGTACTTC. Its translation: CASSLNTEETQYF.

The chain employs TRBV10-3 and TRBJ1-1; D unclear. The CDR3 has 13 residues. The germline gives CDR1 ENHRY, CDR2 SYGVKD. The V end was cut by 6 bases, the J end by 5 bases, with 13 bases between. In DNA form, the CDR3 reads TGTGCCATCAGCTTTCCCGGTCAGACTGAAGCTTTCTTT. It yields the protein CAISFPGQTEAFF.

The count of this clone is one. This chain links TRBV11-2 with TRBJ2-2; 7 positions match TRBD2. The CDR3 is 15 residues long. The germline CDR1 and CDR2 sequences are SGHAT and FQNNGV. The trim removed 3 bases at V and 5 bases at J, leaving 6 bases unmatched. The CDR3 loop reads CASSFGGSGTGELFF. The CDR3 DNA is TGTGCCAGCAGCTTTGGCGGGAGTGGGACCGGGGAGCTGTTTTTT.

CDR3 sequence (DNA): TGTGCCAGTAGTATAGAGGGGACAGGGACGGCTTTCTTT. Residues: CASSIEGTGTAFF. The chain has TRBV19 and TRBJ1-1; TRBD1 aligns across 9 bases. The junction had 4 bases not matched to a gene; V was cut back by 0 bases and J by 11 bases. The germline gives CDR1 LNHDA, CDR2 SQIVND (reference sequence). The CDR3 extends over 13 amino acids.

The genes are TRBV7-2 and TRBJ2-4, with TRBD2 matching 7 bases. Germline CDR1 reads SGHTA; CDR2 reads FQGNSA. This CDR3 region has 17 residues. J gave up 0 bases and V 2 bases, and 7 bases lay outside the gene matches. The CDR3 sequence is CASSLSEGLRAKNIQYF. In DNA form, the CDR3 reads TGTGCCAGCAGCTTATCGGAGGGACTACGAGCCAAAAACATTCAGTACTTC.

The V gene is TRBV5-4, the J gene TRBJ2-3; 10 bases are shared with TRBD2. From germline, CDR1 is SGHNT and CDR2 YYREEE (reference sequence). The CDR3 contains 16 residues. V shed 1 base, J shed 10 bases, and the junction held 12 bases outside the gene matches. Written as DNA, the CDR3 is TGTGCCAGCAGCTTGTTGAGTACTAGCGGGAAACTGGCGCAGTATTTT. It codes for CASSLLSTSGKLAQYF.

This chain joins TRBV19 and TRBJ2-7, with D possibly called TRBD1 or TRBD2 (6 bases each). The germline V gene encodes CDR1 LNHDA and CDR2 SQIVND (reference sequence). V was clipped by 5 bases and J by 4 bases, with 21 bases between them. There are 16 residues in the CDR3. The CDR3 protein is CASSSSRGGPSYEQYF. The DNA for the CDR3 is TGTGCCAGTAGTTCAAGCCGAGGGGGGCCTTCGTACGAGCAGTACTTC.

V and J are TRBV19 and TRBJ2-7; D might be TRBD2 (5 bases). CDR1 is LNHDA and CDR2 is SQIVND in the germline V gene (reference sequence). CDR3 size: 14 residues. The ends were cut back, 5 bases at V and 0 bases at J, with 11 bases in the middle. Written as DNA, the CDR3 is TGTGCCAGTAGTGTCCAGCGGAACTCCTACGAGCAGTACTTC. Translation: CASSVQRNSYEQYF.

CDR3 nucleotides: TGCGCCAGCAGCTTATCCTCCAGCTCCTACGAGCAGTACTTC. Protein sequence: CASSLSSSSYEQYF. This chain connects TRBV5-1 to TRBJ2-7; no clear D gene. Trimming cost V 2 bases and J 0 bases, with 9 bases left between them. This CDR3 spans 14 amino acids. Per the germline V gene, CDR1 is SGHRS and CDR2 is YFSETQ.

V and J are TRBV5-1 and TRBJ2-5, with 13 bases lining up with TRBD2. CDR3 length: 16 residues. The J segment lost 5 bases and the V segment lost 3 bases, leaving 7 bases of the junction unmatched. CDR1 and CDR2 (germline): SGHRS, YFSETQ. CDR3 DNA sequence: TGCGCCAGCAGCTCCACTAGCGGGAGGGCCCGGGAGACCCAGTACTTC. This encodes CASSSTSGRARETQYF.

CDR3 region: CASSLDGTPGVLTF. CDR3 in DNA: TGTGCCAGCTCACTGGATGGGACGCCCGGCGTCCTGACTTTC. The chain uses TRBV18 and TRBJ2-6; D could derive from TRBD1 or TRBD2 (5 bases each). This CDR3 is 14 amino acids long. With 4 bases removed from V and 12 bases from J, the gap between germline ends came to 16 bases. Germline V gene sequence: CDR1 KGHSH, CDR2 LQKENI.

The chain employs TRBV7-6 and TRBJ2-5, with 11 positions matching TRBD2. The CDR3 has 17 residues. CDR1 and CDR2 (germline): SGHVS, FNYEAQ. With V trimmed by 2 bases and J by 7 bases, 12 bases remained unmatched. CDR3: CASSLTPTSGSSVTQYF. The CDR3 DNA follows: TGTGCCAGCAGCTTAACCCCAACTAGCGGGAGTAGCGTGACCCAGTACTTC.

This chain uses TRBV6-6 with TRBJ2-1; TRBD1 matches at 8 bases. Trimming took 5 bases from V and 8 from J; bases not matched to a gene: 2. This CDR3 contains 12 residues. CDR1 is MNHNY, CDR2 SVGAGI, per germline (reference sequence). CDR3 region: CASSDRGDEQFF. For the CDR3, the DNA is TGTGCCAGCAGTGACAGGGGTGATGAGCAGTTCTTC.

The V gene is TRBV7-8, the J gene TRBJ2-1, with 9 bases identical to TRBD2. This CDR3 spans 15 amino acids. Unmatched junction bases numbered 8, after V lost 4 bases and J lost 7 bases. Germline-derived CDR1 and CDR2 are SGHVS and FQNEAQ. Here the CDR3 reads CASSSGTSYGNEQFF. CDR3 nucleotide sequence: TGTGCCAGCAGCTCGGGGACTAGCTATGGGAATGAGCAGTTCTTC.

The chain combines TRBV15 with TRBJ2-1; tentative D call: TRBD2 (6 bases). The CDR3 is 17 residues long. Trimming stripped 6 bases from V and 8 bases from J, with 26 bases between. CDR1 and CDR2 from the germline V gene are LNHNV and YYDKDF (reference sequence). The CDR3 reads CATRKNGRTLQADEQFF. DNA for the CDR3: TGTGCCACCAGAAAAAATGGGAGGACTTTACAGGCCGATGAGCAGTTCTTC.

This clone was detected only once. The J gene is TRBJ1-5, the V gene TRBV28; a possible D gene is TRBD1 (5 bases). The length of the CDR3 is 14 residues. The germline gives CDR1 MDHEN, CDR2 SYDVKM. Trimming stripped 3 bases from V and 0 bases from J, with 6 bases between. CDR3 in amino acids: CASSLGVSNQPQHF. CDR3 nucleotide sequence: TGTGCCAGCAGTTTGGGGGTTAGCAATCAGCCCCAGCATTTT. Looking up the rest from reference TRBV28 and TRBJ1-5 gives the full variable domain: DVKVTQSSRYLVKRTGEKVFLECVQDMDHENMFWYRQDPGLGLRLIYFSYDVKMKEKGDIPEGYSVSREKKERFSLILESASTNQTSMYLCASSLGVSNQPQHFGDGTRLSIL.

The chain carries TRBV18 and TRBJ2-3; D not resolved. The germline V and J ends were trimmed by 8 bases and 0 bases, with 9 bases remaining between them. The CDR3 consists of 13 residues. The germline gives CDR1 KGHSH, CDR2 LQKENI. CDR3 nucleotides: TGTGCCAGCCGCACATCTAGCACAGATACGCAGTATTTT. Its translation is CASRTSSTDTQYF.

The V and J genes are TRBV27 and TRBJ2-1; 8 nucleotides agree with TRBD1. There are 16 residues in the CDR3. Germline CDR1 and CDR2: MNHEY and SMNVEV (reference sequence). Losses at the gene ends were 6 bases for V and 3 bases for J; bases not matched to a gene: 10. The CDR3 reads CASSQSRTGIYNEQFF. The CDR3 bases are TGTGCCAGCAGCCAATCTCGGACAGGGATCTACAATGAGCAGTTCTTC.

This chain joins TRBV29-1 and TRBJ2-7; TRBD1 matches 9 bases. The V and J ends lost 7 bases and 3 bases, in that order; junction bases with no gene match: 7. The V gene's germline CDR1 is SQVTM and CDR2 ANQGSEA. This CDR3 has 13 residues. The CDR3 here is CSASPGQGYEQYF. CDR3 sequence (DNA): TGCAGCGCCTCTCCGGGACAGGGCTACGAGCAGTACTTC.

This clone was seen a few times. This chain uses TRBV5-1 with TRBJ2-2, with 12 bases that match TRBD2. CDR3 length: 15 residues. With V trimmed by 7 bases and J by 4 bases, 5 bases remained unmatched. The germline CDR1 and CDR2 sequences are SGHRS and YFSETQ. CDR3 region: CASHILAGGTGELFF. CDR3 sequence (DNA): TGCGCCAGCCACATACTAGCGGGGGGCACCGGGGAGCTGTTTTTT.

V and J are TRBV7-8 and TRBJ1-6; D unclear. Trimming stripped 3 bases from V and 7 bases from J, with 10 bases between. This CDR3 spans 14 amino acids. The V gene's germline CDR1 is SGHVS and CDR2 FQNEAQ. The CDR3 DNA reads TGTGCCAGCAGCTTTGATTGGGAGAATTCACCCCTCCACTTT. As protein: CASSFDWENSPLHF.

The chain joins TRBV10-3 to TRBJ2-3, with no clear D. Germline V gene data show CDR1 as ENHRY and CDR2 as SYGVKD. V dropped 4 bases and J dropped 4 bases, with 6 bases sitting between them. CDR3 length: 12 amino acids. CDR3 in DNA: TGTGCCATCAGTGGTCCCTCAGATACGCAGTATTTT. It translates to CAISGPSDTQYF.

V usage is TRBV7-9 and J usage is TRBJ2-5; 11 bases align to TRBD2. The CDR3 totals 16 residues. V trimming: 3 bases; J trimming: 4 bases; junction bases outside the gene matches: 7. Germline V CDR1 and CDR2: SEHNR, FQNEAQ (reference sequence). The CDR3 region has the DNA TGTGCCAGCAGCTTTACTAGCGGGAGTAGGAGAGAGACCCAGTACTTC. Residues: CASSFTSGSRRETQYF. Looking up the rest from reference TRBV7-9 and TRBJ2-5 gives the full variable domain: DTGVSQNPRHKITKRGQNVTFRCDPISEHNRLYWYRQTLGQGPEFLTYFQNEAQLEKSRLLSDRFSAERPKGSFSTLEIQRTEQGDSAMYLCASSFTSGSRRETQYFGPGTRLLVL.

This chain links TRBV28 with TRBJ2-2; a possible D gene is TRBD2 (6 bases). The CDR3 spans 14 residues. The V gene lost 6 bases and the J gene lost 1 base, with 9 bases spanning the gap. CDR1 and CDR2 from the germline V gene are MDHEN and SYDVKM. As DNA, the CDR3 is TGTGCCAGCAGGGGGGGAATGAACACCGGGGAGCTGTTTTTT. It encodes CASRGGMNTGELFF.

The chain uses TRBV21-1 and TRBJ2-2; TRBD2 is the table's D call and was not checked against the DNA. TRBV21-1 is a recognized pseudogene. This CDR3 comprises 13 residues. CDR3 loop: CASSNLVAGELFF. CDR3 in DNA: TGTGCCAGCAGCAACCTCGTCGCCGGGGAGCTGTTTTTT.